This T cell receptor (beta chain) was identified during a study of cytomegalovirus exposure and HLA in healthy donors. The V gene's germline CDR1 is LGHNA and CDR2 YNFKEQ. V lost 1 base, J lost 5 bases, and 10 bases stayed unmatched. CDR3 length: 18 amino acids. The protocol was immunoSEQ multiplex PCR, while the TCRdb copy is restricted to in-frame clones and leaves out a portion. The sample contains 300,000 to 450,000 clones, roughly 90% of which appear only once. The sequence was obtained from a woman aged 18-35 years in good health and CMV-seronegative. The chain recombines TRBV4-2 with TRBJ2-1, with 11 bases aligning to TRBD2. Sequencing used PBMCs. The CDR3 DNA sequence: TGTGCCAGCAGCCAAGGCCTGGGGGGACTAGCGGCTGACAATGAGCAGTTCTTC. Translating gives CASSQGLGGLAADNEQFF.